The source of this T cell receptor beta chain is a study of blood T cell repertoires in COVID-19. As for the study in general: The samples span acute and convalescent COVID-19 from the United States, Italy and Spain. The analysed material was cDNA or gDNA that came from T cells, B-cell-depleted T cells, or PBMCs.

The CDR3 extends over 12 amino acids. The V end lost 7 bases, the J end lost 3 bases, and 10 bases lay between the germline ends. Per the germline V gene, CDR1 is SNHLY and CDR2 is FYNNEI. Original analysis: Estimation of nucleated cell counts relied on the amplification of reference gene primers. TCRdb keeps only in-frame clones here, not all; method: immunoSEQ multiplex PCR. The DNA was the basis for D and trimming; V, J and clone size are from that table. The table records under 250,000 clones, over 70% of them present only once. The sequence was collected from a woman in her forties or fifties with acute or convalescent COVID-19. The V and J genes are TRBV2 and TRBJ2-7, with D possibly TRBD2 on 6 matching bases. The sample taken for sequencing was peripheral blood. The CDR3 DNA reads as TGTGCCAGCACCGGGACTTTCTACGAGCAGTACTTC. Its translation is CASTGTFYEQYF.